This TCR beta chain was obtained from a study of T-cell reconstitution after alpha-beta-depleted transplantation in children. Unique molecular identifiers were used to barcode this TCRbeta library. From the PCR reads, TCRdb called clonotypes with MiXCR, one entry per CDR3 protein. The sample shows 600,000 to 700,000 distinct CDR3 sequences, approximately 15% of them seen only once. This clonotype was seen only a few times. The junction had 7 bases not matched to a gene; V was cut back by 0 bases and J by 2 bases. This CDR3 is built from 17 residues. Germline V gene sequence: CDR1 KGHDR, CDR2 SFDVKD. The V gene is TRBV24-1, the J gene TRBJ2-3; 7 bases are shared with TRBD2. Sample: PBMCs from the stem cell graft donor, taken from the stem cell graft. The receptor's source is a human donor who donated a stem cell graft to a child with acute myeloid leukemia. The CDR3 DNA is TGTGCCACCAGTGATTTGGGCCTAGCGGATACCACAGATACGCAGTATTTT. Protein product: CATSDLGLADTTDTQYF.